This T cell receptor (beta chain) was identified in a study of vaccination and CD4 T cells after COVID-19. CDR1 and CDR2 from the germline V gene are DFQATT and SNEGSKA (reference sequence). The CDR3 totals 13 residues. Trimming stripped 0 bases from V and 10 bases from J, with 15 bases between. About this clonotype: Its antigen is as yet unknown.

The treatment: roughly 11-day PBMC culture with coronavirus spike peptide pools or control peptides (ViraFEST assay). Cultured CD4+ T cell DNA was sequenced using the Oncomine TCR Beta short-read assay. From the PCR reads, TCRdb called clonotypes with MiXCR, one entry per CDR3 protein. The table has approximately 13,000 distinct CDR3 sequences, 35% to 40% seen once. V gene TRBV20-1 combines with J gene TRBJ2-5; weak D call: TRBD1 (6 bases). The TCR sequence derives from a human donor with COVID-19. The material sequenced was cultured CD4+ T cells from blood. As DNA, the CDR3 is TGCAGTGCTAGAGATCAAGAACAGGGTAGCCAGTACTTC. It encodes CSARDQEQGSQYF.